The 10 T cell receptor beta chains given below trace back to one sample, sequenced in a study of blood T cell repertoires in COVID-19. Data came from immunoSEQ multiplex PCR; TCRdb stores just in-frame clones and leaves some out. The repertoire holds about 270,000 clones, with 83% as singletons. The sample consisted of peripheral blood. The receptors shown here come from an elderly man with acute or convalescent COVID-19.

The gene calls are TRBV27 and TRBJ2-7; 12 bases fit TRBD2. Germline loops: CDR1 MNHEY, CDR2 SMNVEV (reference sequence). The CDR3 runs to 16 residues. V gave up 1 base and J gave up 6 bases; unmatched junction bases: 7. CDR3 DNA sequence: TGTGCCAGCAGTTTATTCCTAGCGGGAGGGCCGCGCGAGCAGTACTTC. This encodes CASSLFLAGGPREQYF.

The gene calls are TRBV27 and TRBJ2-5; weak D call: TRBD2 (7 bases). CDR3 length: 16 amino acids. Germline CDR1 and CDR2: MNHEY and SMNVEV (reference sequence). The V and J ends lost 5 bases and 1 base respectively, with 17 bases between them. In DNA, the CDR3 is TGTGCCAGCAGTAAACTAGGGCGGGGGCCCCAAGAGACCCAGTACTTC. Translating gives CASSKLGRGPQETQYF.

This chain links TRBV3-1 (or the pseudogene TRBV3-2) with TRBJ2-3, with a tentative D call TRBD1 (5 bases). V was trimmed by 3 bases and J by 2 bases, leaving 12 bases between them. The CDR3 runs to 15 residues. Germline V gene lookup returns CDR1 LGHDT and CDR2 YNNKEL (reference sequence). The CDR3 here is CASSHNQGYTDTQYF. In DNA, the CDR3 is TGTGCCAGCAGCCATAATCAGGGCTACACAGATACGCAGTATTTT.

The rearrangement joins TRBV6-2 or TRBV6-3 to TRBJ2-1; 12 nucleotides align to TRBD2. The CDR3 totals 18 residues. CDR1 and CDR2 (germline): MNHEY, SVGEGT. J gave up 3 bases and V 6 bases, and 12 bases lay outside the gene matches. DNA of the CDR3: TGTGCCAGCAGGCCTACCCCCGGGACTAGCGGGCTCTACAATGAGCAGTTCTTC. Its protein is CASRPTPGTSGLYNEQFF.

The chain joins TRBV7-3 to TRBJ2-7, with 7 bases fitting TRBD2. The germline V gene has CDR1 SGHTA and CDR2 FQGTGA. This CDR3 is built from 15 residues. Trimming at V came to 3 bases and at J to 1 base, leaving 6 bases not matched to a gene. The CDR3 sequence: CASSLTGGGSYEQYF. The CDR3 DNA sequence: TGTGCCAGCAGCTTGACGGGAGGAGGGTCCTACGAGCAGTACTTC.

V and J are TRBV10-3 and TRBJ2-2, with a weak D call TRBD2 (6 bases). Trimming left V 4 bases short and J 2 bases short, with 14 bases between. The CDR3 covers 16 residues. Germline CDR1 ENHRY, CDR2 SYGVKD. This CDR3 is CAISGSGGVNTGELFF. In nucleotides, the CDR3 is TGTGCCATCAGTGGGTCCGGCGGGGTTAACACCGGGGAGCTGTTTTTT.

The chain recombines TRBV5-1 with TRBJ2-3; tentatively, D is TRBD2 (5 bases). The CDR3 consists of 15 residues. V was cut by 0 bases and J by 0 bases, with 8 bases left in between. From germline, CDR1 is SGHRS and CDR2 YFSETQ. The CDR3 sequence: CASSLGSASTDTQYF. CDR3 nucleotides: TGCGCCAGCAGCTTGGGTAGCGCCAGCACAGATACGCAGTATTTT.

CDR3 coding DNA: TGTGCCAGCAGTTTAGACAGTAACTATGGCTACACCTTC. Protein: CASSLDSNYGYTF. This chain connects TRBV28 to TRBJ1-2; the D gene is possibly TRBD1 (5 bases). CDR3 length: 13 residues. The ends were cut back, 2 bases at V and 1 base at J, with 5 bases in the middle. CDR1 MDHEN and CDR2 SYDVKM come from the germline V gene.

As regards this clone: Mismatch with germline at one junction end may stem from a read error. The chain is built from TRBV5-1 and TRBJ2-2; D not resolved. CDR1 and CDR2 (germline): SGHRS, YFSETQ. CDR3 length: 13 amino acids. CDR3 residues: CANSPVSAGELFF. For the CDR3, the DNA is TGCGCCAACAGCCCCGTGAGCGCCGGGGAGCTGTTTTTT.

The V call is TRBV9, the J call TRBJ2-1; TRBD2 matches 12 bases. There are 15 residues in the CDR3. J lost 6 bases, V lost 3 bases, and 4 bases had no gene match. The V gene's germline CDR1 is SGDLS and CDR2 YYNGEE. CDR3 in DNA: TGTGCCAGCAGCGGCGGACTAGCGGGGACCAATGAGCAGTTCTTC. Protein sequence: CASSGGLAGTNEQFF.